This TCR beta chain was sequenced for a study of radiotherapy plus CTLA-4 blockade in lung cancer. About the research overall: Objective responses were recorded in about 18% of patients, with disease control recorded in 25% to 40%. Whole-study results and caveats: The best predictor of response was reported to be early blood T cell clone dynamics, with interferon-beta. In blood, tumor-derived TCR clones expanded after radiotherapy plus ipilimumab.

This clone has a handful of counts. The antigen is undetermined. V was pared by 1 base and J by 4 bases, with 13 bases between. The V gene's germline CDR1 is MNHNS and CDR2 SASEGT. The CDR3 has 15 residues. Here immunoSEQ multiplex PCR was the method, and the copy in TCRdb shows in-frame clones only, minus some. The table includes some 30,000 clones, 75% detected once. Patients with chemo-refractory metastatic non-small-cell lung cancer received focal radiation plus CTLA-4 blockade with ipilimumab. The chain couples TRBV6-1 to TRBJ1-2; D unclear. Sample: peripheral blood, taken from a patient treated with radiotherapy plus ipilimumab. This receptor was taken from a human donor with non-small cell lung cancer that progressed on radiotherapy plus ipilimumab. CDR3 sequence: CASSEENLSGYGYTF. The CDR3 DNA reads as TGTGCCAGCAGTGAAGAAAACCTCTCGGGCTATGGCTACACCTTC.